Following are 25 T cell receptor beta chains from one sample sequenced in a study of blood T cell repertoires in COVID-19. The method was immunoSEQ multiplex PCR; TCRdb's version includes in-frame clones alone and lacks a portion of them. This sample has 37,000 or so clones, with 81% found just once. Sample: peripheral blood. Source of these receptors: an elderly man with active or convalescent COVID-19.

The rearrangement uses TRBV6-5 and TRBJ2-7; tentatively, D is TRBD2 (5 bases). The V end lost 0 bases, the J end lost 0 bases, and 12 bases lay between the germline ends. Germline lookup yields CDR1 MNHEY and CDR2 SVGAGI. This CDR3 region has 16 residues. CDR3 amino acids: CASSYSVSGSSYEQYF. CDR3 coding DNA: TGTGCCAGCAGTTACTCGGTATCGGGGTCCTCCTACGAGCAGTACTTC.

The chain couples TRBV19 to TRBJ2-3; the match to TRBD2 covers 7 bases. The CDR3 is made up of 12 amino acids. Trimming took 6 bases from V and 5 from J; bases not matched to a gene: 2. CDR1 and CDR2 (germline): LNHDA, SQIVND (reference sequence). CDR3 sequence: CASSTGGDTQYF. DNA of the CDR3: TGTGCCAGTAGCACGGGGGGAGATACGCAGTATTTT.

This clone showed up just once. J is TRBJ2-7 and V is TRBV20-1, with D perhaps matching TRBD1 (6 bases). In germline, CDR1 is DFQATT, CDR2 SNEGSKA (reference sequence). V was trimmed by 6 bases and J by 3 bases, leaving 9 bases between them. The length of the CDR3 is 11 residues. The DNA for the CDR3 is TGCAGTGCCCAGACAGGCTACGAGCAGTACTTC. It encodes CSAQTGYEQYF.

This chain links TRBV3-1 (or the pseudogene TRBV3-2) with TRBJ2-5; D not certain. CDR3 size: 14 residues. V was cut by 1 base and J by 5 bases, with 11 bases left in between. Germline V CDR1 and CDR2: LGHDT, YNNKEL (reference sequence). The CDR3: CASSQGASSETQYF. DNA of the CDR3: TGTGCCAGCAGCCAAGGGGCGTCGTCGGAGACCCAGTACTTC.

Relative to its sample, this clone is medium-sized. This chain links TRBV9 with TRBJ2-2; TRBD1 matches at 9 bases. The CDR3 is 17 amino acids. The ends lost 3 bases at V and 1 base at J; junction bases unmatched: 7. Germline V gives CDR1 SGDLS, CDR2 YYNGEE. The CDR3 loop reads CASSAYHRGQNTGELFF. The CDR3 DNA reads TGTGCCAGCAGCGCCTACCACAGGGGGCAGAACACCGGGGAGCTGTTTTTT.

The chain employs TRBV18 and TRBJ2-1, with 8 bases fitting TRBD1. Germline CDR1 KGHSH, CDR2 LQKENI. The CDR3 covers 13 residues. V lost 10 bases, J lost 4 bases, and 6 bases stayed unmatched. This CDR3 is CATSGTGYNEQFF. DNA of the CDR3: TGTGCCACCTCCGGGACAGGTTACAATGAGCAGTTCTTC.

V usage is TRBV27 and J usage is TRBJ2-7; no clear D. V was shortened by 5 bases and J by 0 bases, with 11 bases between the two germline ends. The CDR3 is 14 amino acids. The germline gives CDR1 MNHEY, CDR2 SMNVEV (reference sequence). The CDR3 coding sequence is TGTGCCAGCAGTCTGACGGCTAGCTCCTACGAGCAGTACTTC. Amino acid sequence: CASSLTASSYEQYF.

The chain links TRBV7-3 to TRBJ1-1, with TRBD1 matching over 9 bases. The germline gives CDR1 SGHTA, CDR2 FQGTGA. Trimming cost V 5 bases and J 8 bases; bases outside gene matches: 6. The CDR3 spans 13 residues. The CDR3 protein is CASSPWTGAEAFF. CDR3 nucleotides: TGTGCCAGCAGCCCATGGACAGGGGCAGAAGCTTTCTTT.

Only a few counts were recorded for this clone. This rearrangement joins TRBV4-3 to TRBJ2-2; 7 positions agree with TRBD1. The CDR3 consists of 20 residues. Trimming removed 4 bases from V and 5 bases from J; junction bases left unmatched: 22. Germline V gene sequence: CDR1 LGHNA, CDR2 YSLEER. CDR3 in DNA: TGCGCCAGCAGCCGGTTTTACGGAACAGGGGCCAACTCAGGGACCGGGGAGCTGTTTTTT. This translates into CASSRFYGTGANSGTGELFF.

This chain joins TRBV9 and TRBJ2-1, with 10 nucleotides matching TRBD2. J was trimmed by 3 bases and V by 0 bases; bases with no gene match: 12. CDR1 is SGDLS and CDR2 is YYNGEE in the germline V gene. This CDR3 region has 19 residues. CDR3 DNA: TGTGCCAGCAGCGTAGAGGTGCGTGGAGCGGGAGGGCTCTACAATGAGCAGTTCTTC. Its translation: CASSVEVRGAGGLYNEQFF. Full variable domain (rest looked up from reference TRBV9 and TRBJ2-1): DSGVTQTPKHLITATGQRVTLRCSPRSGDLSVYWYQQSLDQGLQFLIQYYNGEERAKGNILERFSAQQFPDLHSELNLSSLELGDSALYFCASSVEVRGAGGLYNEQFFGPGTRLTVL.

There are a few counts of this clone. The chain has TRBV9 and TRBJ1-6; 9 positions agree with TRBD1. The germline V gene encodes CDR1 SGDLS and CDR2 YYNGEE. V lost 3 bases to trimming and J lost 7 bases; unmatched junction nucleotides: 5. The CDR3 length is 15 residues. The CDR3 here is CASSAGDRDNSPLHF. CDR3 nucleotide sequence: TGTGCCAGCAGCGCAGGGGACAGGGACAATTCACCCCTCCACTTT.

The chain has TRBV10-3 and TRBJ2-5; TRBD2 agrees at 7 bases. CDR3 length: 14 amino acids. CDR1 and CDR2 from the germline V gene are ENHRY and SYGVKD. With 8 bases clipped from V and 4 bases from J, the junction kept 10 bases outside the gene matches. The CDR3 here is CAISLGGRGETQYF. CDR3 bases: TGTGCCATCTCACTGGGAGGGAGGGGAGAGACCCAGTACTTC.

The chain has TRBV7-9 and TRBJ2-2, with a weak D call TRBD2 (5 bases). Germline-derived CDR1 and CDR2 are SEHNR and FQNEAQ (reference sequence). V lost 9 bases and J 6 bases, leaving 17 bases between the germline ends. This CDR3 comprises 14 residues. The CDR3 DNA reads as TGTGCCAGTACCCTGGGTCGGCGGGCCGGGGAGCTGTTTTTT. This sequence encodes CASTLGRRAGELFF.

The V and J genes are TRBV27 and TRBJ1-2, with 9 nucleotides matching TRBD1. The CDR3 consists of 14 residues. Germline lookup yields CDR1 MNHEY and CDR2 SMNVEV (reference sequence). J was trimmed by 2 bases and V by 5 bases; bases with no gene match: 3. The DNA for the CDR3 is TGTGCCAGCAGTCCCGACAGGGGGAACTATGGCTACACCTTC. Its translation: CASSPDRGNYGYTF.

The rearrangement joins TRBV29-1 to TRBJ2-7; D is undetermined. The germline gives CDR1 SQVTM, CDR2 ANQGSEA. The CDR3 sequence is 12 residues long. V lost 4 bases to trimming and J lost 3 bases, with 10 bases between them. DNA of the CDR3: TGCAGCGTTGGGCGGAGCGTCTACGAGCAGTACTTC. This codes for CSVGRSVYEQYF.

The genes are TRBV7-3 and TRBJ2-2; the match to TRBD2 covers 10 bases. There are 16 residues in the CDR3. Germline loops: CDR1 SGHTA, CDR2 FQGTGA. With 3 bases clipped from V and 4 bases from J, the junction kept 5 bases outside the gene matches. The CDR3 coding sequence is TGTGCCAGCAGCTTCGGTAGCGGGGGGACCACCGGGGAGCTGTTTTTT. Translated: CASSFGSGGTTGELFF.

This clone occurred a few times. V and J are TRBV11-2 and TRBJ2-2; D not certain. The V gene lost 5 bases and the J gene lost 3 bases, with 4 bases spanning the gap. The CDR3 spans 12 residues. Germline V gene lookup returns CDR1 SGHAT and CDR2 FQNNGV. The CDR3 DNA follows: TGTGCCAGCAGCCTACACACCGGGGAGCTGTTTTTT. It is translated as CASSLHTGELFF.

CDR3 amino acids: CASSLVGLGAGGPWGGEQFF. DNA for the CDR3: TGTGCCAGCAGCTTAGTGGGTTTGGGCGCGGGAGGCCCGTGGGGGGGGGAGCAGTTCTTC. This chain connects TRBV7-8 to TRBJ2-1; 8 bases map to TRBD2. This CDR3 spans 20 amino acids. With V trimmed by 1 base and J by 10 bases, 24 bases remained unmatched. Germline CDR1 reads SGHVS; CDR2 reads FQNEAQ.

This chain joins TRBV4-3 and TRBJ1-4; 10 nucleotides agree with TRBD1. The junction had 6 bases not matched to a gene; V was cut back by 5 bases and J by 6 bases. The CDR3 is 15 residues long. In germline, CDR1 is LGHNA, CDR2 YSLEER. Written as DNA, the CDR3 is TGCGCCAGCAGCGGCGACAGGGGGCACGATGAAAAACTGTTTTTT. Encoded protein: CASSGDRGHDEKLFF.

The V and J genes are TRBV1 and TRBJ1-5; the table calls TRBD1, which could not be checked here. TRBV1 is tagged as a pseudogene. The CDR3 spans 14 residues. In DNA, the CDR3 is TGCACCAGGCCGAGTGTGGGGGCCTTTCGACCCCAGCATTTT. It is translated as CTRPSVGAFRPQHF.

V and J are TRBV3-1 (or the pseudogene TRBV3-2) and TRBJ2-7; tentative D call: TRBD1 (6 bases). The CDR3 totals 15 residues. Trimming removed 3 bases at V and 4 bases at J, with 16 bases between. Germline CDR1 reads LGHDT; CDR2 reads YNNKEL (reference sequence). The CDR3 DNA is TGTGCCAGCAGCCATAGGGGGATGAGAAAGTACGAGCAGTACTTC. It is translated as CASSHRGMRKYEQYF.

The chain recombines TRBV5-1 with TRBJ1-2; D possibly corresponds to TRBD1 (6 bases). CDR1 is SGHRS and CDR2 is YFSETQ in the germline V gene. CDR3 length equals 13 residues. The germline V and J ends were trimmed by 0 bases and 6 bases, with 9 bases remaining between them. CDR3 residues: CASSLVGGNGYTF. CDR3 DNA sequence: TGCGCCAGCAGCTTGGTAGGGGGTAATGGCTACACCTTC.

This rearrangement joins TRBV5-6 to TRBJ1-2; TRBD1 is a possible D gene (6 bases). The germline gives CDR1 SGHDT, CDR2 YYEEEE. This CDR3 has 17 amino acids. V was cut by 0 bases and J by 4 bases, with 19 bases left in between. The chain's CDR3 is CASSLAGTWVVGYGYTF. The CDR3, as DNA: TGTGCCAGCAGCTTGGCAGGGACATGGGTGGTCGGCTATGGCTACACCTTC.

The sample holds one count of this clone. The chain carries TRBV6-6 and TRBJ2-7, with 7 bases fitting TRBD1. Germline lookup yields CDR1 MNHNY and CDR2 SVGAGI (reference sequence). Trimming took 8 bases from V and 0 from J; bases not matched to a gene: 7. This CDR3 is built from 14 residues. As DNA, the CDR3 is TGTGCCAGCCAAACAGGGGACCGCTCCTACGAGCAGTACTTC. Amino acid sequence: CASQTGDRSYEQYF.

The chain uses TRBV18 and TRBJ2-2; 10 nucleotides match TRBD1. This CDR3 region has 16 residues. Per the germline V gene, CDR1 is KGHSH and CDR2 is LQKENI. The V segment lost 3 bases and the J segment 4 bases; nucleotides outside the gene matches: 5. The CDR3 nucleotides read TGTGCCAGCTCACCCTCCCGGACAGGGGGCACCGGGGAGCTGTTTTTT. The encoded protein is CASSPSRTGGTGELFF.